The 10 T cell receptor beta chains presented below share a single source sample, sequenced in a study of shared clonotypes between healthy human individuals. Libraries were prepared by immunoSEQ multiplex PCR; TCRdb keeps only in-frame clonotypes and omits some of them. Found here are some 87,000 clones, 60% to 75% of them singletons; the top ten hold 45% to 55%. The specimen was memory CD8+ T cells sorted from blood. Subset noted: CD45RO+ cells pooled with CCR7-negative TemRA cells. These receptors were obtained from a man under 40 in good health.

This clone came up a few times. The V call is TRBV30, the J call TRBJ1-2, with D possibly TRBD1 on 6 matching bases. The CDR3 covers 16 residues. The V gene lost 0 bases and the J gene lost 5 bases, with 19 bases spanning the gap. Germline V gives CDR1 GTSNPN, CDR2 SVGIG (reference sequence). This chain's CDR3 is CAWSVGSLGGLYGYTF. CDR3 coding DNA: TGTGCCTGGAGTGTAGGCTCCTTAGGGGGGCTTTATGGCTACACCTTC.

The CDR3 DNA sequence: TGTGCCAGTACGGGGACTAGCGGGAGTGGTGAGCAGTTCTTC. Translation gives CASTGTSGSGEQFF. The chain links TRBV19 to TRBJ2-1; 14 bases agree with TRBD2. The length of the CDR3 is 14 residues. Trimming cost V 7 bases and J 9 bases; bases outside gene matches: 5. Germline lookup yields CDR1 LNHDA and CDR2 SQIVND (reference sequence).

CDR3 amino acids: CASQENYGYTF. CDR3 in DNA: TGTGCCAGCCAGGAAAACTATGGCTACACCTTC. This rearrangement joins TRBV28 to TRBJ1-2; no definite D call. Germline assignment: CDR1 MDHEN and CDR2 SYDVKM. V was pared by 8 bases and J by 2 bases, with 6 bases between. CDR3 size: 11 residues.

The rearrangement uses TRBV7-9 and TRBJ2-7; the match to TRBD1 covers 8 bases. In germline, CDR1 is SEHNR, CDR2 FQNEAQ (reference sequence). Unmatched junction bases numbered 6, after V lost 5 bases and J lost 6 bases. The CDR3 is made up of 13 amino acids. DNA for the CDR3: TGTGCCAGCAGCCAGGGACAGGTCACCGAGCAGTACTTC. Translation gives CASSQGQVTEQYF.

This clone was counted many times. The genes are TRBV28 and TRBJ1-5, with no clear D. Germline V lookup: CDR1 MDHEN, CDR2 SYDVKM. V dropped 3 bases and J dropped 0 bases, with 9 bases sitting between them. The CDR3 is made up of 15 amino acids. Here the CDR3 DNA reads TGTGCCAGCAGTTTTAACCGCCTTAGCAATCAGCCCCAGCATTTT. The encoded protein is CASSFNRLSNQPQHF.

The genes are TRBV19 and TRBJ2-7; no clear D. Germline V gene sequence: CDR1 LNHDA, CDR2 SQIVND (reference sequence). This CDR3 has 15 residues. V gave up 3 bases and J gave up 0 bases, with 12 bases separating them. The DNA for the CDR3 is TGTGCCAGTAGTATTATCTTGGGAAGCTCCTACGAGCAGTACTTC. As protein: CASSIILGSSYEQYF.

This sequence joins TRBV18 and TRBJ1-3; tentative D call: TRBD1 (5 bases). Trimming pared 4 bases from V and 6 bases from J, leaving 16 bases between. This CDR3 is built from 15 residues. Germline V gene data show CDR1 as KGHSH and CDR2 as LQKENI. CDR3 DNA sequence: TGTGCCAGCTCACTATCCGGGACGGCCCAAAACACCATATATTTT. This sequence encodes CASSLSGTAQNTIYF. The full variable domain, in which reference TRBV18 and TRBJ1-3 provide the parts outside the CDR3, is NAGVMQNPRHLVRRRGQEARLRCSPMKGHSHVYWYRQLPEEGLKFMVYLQKENIIDESGMPKERFSAEFPKEGPSILRIQQVVRGDSAAYFCASSLSGTAQNTIYFGEGSWLTVV.

Points on this clone: This sample includes further DNA sequences coding for the same CDR3. CDR3: CASSDRGGPYEQYF. The CDR3 region has the DNA TGTGCCAGCAGTGATCGGGGAGGGCCCTACGAGCAGTACTTC. The rearrangement uses TRBV6-4 and TRBJ2-7; 7 nucleotides agree with TRBD2. V shed 3 bases, J shed 2 bases, and the junction held 4 bases outside the gene matches. In germline, CDR1 is MRHNA, CDR2 SNTAGT. CDR3 size: 14 residues.

The gene calls are TRBV18 and TRBJ2-7; 8 positions agree with TRBD1. Looked up from germline, CDR1 is KGHSH and CDR2 is LQKENI. The CDR3 is 16 residues long. After removal of 3 bases from V and 3 bases from J, the junction contained 10 bases not matched to a gene. The CDR3 nucleotides are TGTGCCAGCTCACCCTTAGCGCAGGGGGCATTCTACGAGCAGTACTTC. It translates to CASSPLAQGAFYEQYF.

The V and J genes are TRBV4-2 and TRBJ1-2; 8 bases align to TRBD1. Germline CDR1 is LGHNA and CDR2 is YNFKEQ. Unmatched junction bases numbered 8, after V lost 0 bases and J lost 5 bases. The CDR3 spans 16 residues. The DNA for the CDR3 is TGTGCCAGCAGCCAAGATCGGGACAGGTTTTTTTATGGCTACACCTTC. Residues: CASSQDRDRFFYGYTF.